A selection of T cell receptor beta chains follows, all from one sample in a study of blood T cell repertoires in COVID-19. Profiling relied on immunoSEQ multiplex PCR, and the TCRdb table lists in-frame clones only, not all of them. The sample has roughly 100,000 clones, over 75% seen once. The sample was peripheral blood. The receptors stem from a man aged 50 or older with acute or convalescent COVID-19. Both conserved end residues are part of each CDR3. The order of the fields is J gene, V gene, clone size, D gene, CDR3 DNA, CDR3 protein. D genes are given only for firm matches. Size values are once, few and many counts, or a class for expanded clones, and some rows have none.

J gene: TRBJ1-3
V gene: TRBV7-2
clone size: -
D gene: -
CDR3 DNA: TGTGCCAGCAGCTTATTCCAGGGGAACACCATATATTTT
CDR3 protein: CASSLFQGNTIYF

J gene: TRBJ2-3
V gene: TRBV6-5
clone size: -
D gene: TRBD2
CDR3 DNA: TGTGCCAGCAGCCGACTAGCGGGAGATACGCAGTATTTT
CDR3 protein: CASSRLAGDTQYF

J gene: TRBJ1-2
V gene: TRBV13
clone size: -
D gene: TRBD1
CDR3 DNA: TGTGCCAGCAGCTTAGACAGGACAGGCGTTCGCCGCTACACCTTC
CDR3 protein: CASSLDRTGVRRYTF

J gene: TRBJ2-1
V gene: TRBV4-1
clone size: -
D gene: TRBD2
CDR3 DNA: TGCGCCAGCAGCCAAGATAGGGCTAGCGGGGCCTACAATGAGCAGTTCTTC
CDR3 protein: CASSQDRASGAYNEQFF

J gene: TRBJ1-1
V gene: TRBV28
clone size: -
D gene: -
CDR3 DNA: TGTGCCAGCCGCCGGGACTACACTGAAGCTTTCTTT
CDR3 protein: CASRRDYTEAFF

J gene: TRBJ2-7
V gene: TRBV6-5
clone size: few
D gene: -
CDR3 DNA: TGTGCCAGCAGTTATGGAGGAGCTTCCTACGAGCAGTACTTC
CDR3 protein: CASSYGGASYEQYF

J gene: TRBJ1-6
V gene: TRBV19
clone size: -
D gene: -
CDR3 DNA: TGTGCCAGCGGACACCATAATTCACCCCTCCACTTT
CDR3 protein: CASGHHNSPLHF

J gene: TRBJ1-2
V gene: TRBV7-9
clone size: -
D gene: -
CDR3 DNA: TGTGCCAGCGGGGAGACTTATGGCTACACCTTC
CDR3 protein: CASGETYGYTF

J gene: TRBJ2-7
V gene: TRBV19
clone size: few
D gene: -
CDR3 DNA: TGTGCCAGTAGTATAGTACCAGGGCAATCCTACGAGCAGTACTTC
CDR3 protein: CASSIVPGQSYEQYF

J gene: TRBJ1-2
V gene: TRBV7-9
clone size: -
D gene: TRBD1
CDR3 DNA: TGTGCCAGCAGAGATCTGGACAGGGACTATGGCTACACCTTC
CDR3 protein: CASRDLDRDYGYTF

J gene: TRBJ1-5
V gene: TRBV30
clone size: -
D gene: TRBD1
CDR3 DNA: TGTGCCTGGAGTCCGGGACAGGGGGACCAGCCCCAGCATTTT
CDR3 protein: CAWSPGQGDQPQHF

J gene: TRBJ2-7
V gene: TRBV7-9
clone size: -
D gene: -
CDR3 DNA: TGTGCCAGCAGCGCGACCCCGATAGGGGGAGTATCCTACGAGCAGTACTTC
CDR3 protein: CASSATPIGGVSYEQYF

J gene: TRBJ2-5
V gene: TRBV5-1
clone size: -
D gene: TRBD1
CDR3 DNA: TGCGCCAGCAGCTTTGGACAGGGTGCAGAGACCCAGTACTTC
CDR3 protein: CASSFGQGAETQYF

J gene: TRBJ2-1
V gene: TRBV29-1
clone size: -
D gene: -
CDR3 DNA: TGCAGCGTTCCCGGGAACTACGAGCAGTTCTTC
CDR3 protein: CSVPGNYEQFF

J gene: TRBJ1-1
V gene: TRBV11-3
clone size: -
D gene: -
CDR3 DNA: TGTGCCAGCAGCTCAGGGTCCACTATGAACACTGAAGCTTTCTTT
CDR3 protein: CASSSGSTMNTEAFF

J gene: TRBJ2-2
V gene: TRBV20-1
clone size: once
D gene: -
CDR3 DNA: TGCAGTGCTAGTTGGCAAACCGGGGAGCTGTTTTTT
CDR3 protein: CSASWQTGELFF

J gene: TRBJ1-3
V gene: TRBV4-1
clone size: -
D gene: -
CDR3 DNA: TGCGCCAGCAGCCAAGTCGTTAGCTCTGGAAACACCATATATTTT
CDR3 protein: CASSQVVSSGNTIYF

J gene: TRBJ1-1
V gene: TRBV5-1
clone size: -
D gene: -
CDR3 DNA: TGCGCCAGCGGAAGCCGGGACGGGGGGACTGAAGCTTTCTTT
CDR3 protein: CASGSRDGGTEAFF

J gene: TRBJ1-2
V gene: TRBV6-1
clone size: -
D gene: -
CDR3 DNA: TGTGCCAGCAGTGAAGTTAAGGGAGGGGGCTACACCTTC
CDR3 protein: CASSEVKGGGYTF

J gene: TRBJ2-7
V gene: TRBV11-3
clone size: few
D gene: -
CDR3 DNA: TGTGCCAGCAGCTCGGACATCCTCTCCTACGAGCAGTACTTC
CDR3 protein: CASSSDILSYEQYF

J gene: TRBJ1-6
V gene: TRBV4-1
clone size: -
D gene: TRBD1
CDR3 DNA: TGCGCCAGCAGCCAAGTTTCCACAGGGGTAGGGTCACCCCTCCACTTT
CDR3 protein: CASSQVSTGVGSPLHF

J gene: TRBJ2-1
V gene: TRBV7-8
clone size: -
D gene: TRBD2
CDR3 DNA: TGTGCCAGCAGCTTAGATGGCGGGAGTGGGGATGAGCAGTTCTTC
CDR3 protein: CASSLDGGSGDEQFF

J gene: TRBJ1-1
V gene: TRBV28
clone size: few
D gene: TRBD1
CDR3 DNA: TGTGCCAGCAGTCGTCAAACAGGGGTTAAAGCTTTCTTT
CDR3 protein: CASSRQTGVKAFF

J gene: TRBJ1-1
V gene: TRBV11-1
clone size: -
D gene: -
CDR3 DNA: TGTGCCAGCAGGCGGGACTCTGAAGCTTTCTTT
CDR3 protein: CASRRDSEAFF

J gene: TRBJ2-5
V gene: TRBV7-9
clone size: -
D gene: -
CDR3 DNA: TGTGCCAGCAGCTTCCTGGGGAGTCTGTACCAAGAGACCCAGTACTTC
CDR3 protein: CASSFLGSLYQETQYF

J gene: TRBJ2-2
V gene: TRBV6-6
clone size: -
D gene: TRBD2
CDR3 DNA: TGTGCCAGCAGTCACGGGGCTAGCGGAAACACCGGGGAGCTGTTTTTT
CDR3 protein: CASSHGASGNTGELFF

J gene: TRBJ2-7
V gene: TRBV2
clone size: few
D gene: TRBD1
CDR3 DNA: TGTGCCAGCCTGGACAGGGGGGCATACGAGCAGTACTTC
CDR3 protein: CASLDRGAYEQYF

J gene: TRBJ1-6
V gene: TRBV12-5
clone size: -
D gene: -
CDR3 DNA: TGTGCTAGTGGTTTGGTGCAGGATTCACCCCTCCACTTT
CDR3 protein: CASGLVQDSPLHF

J gene: TRBJ1-4
V gene: TRBV9
clone size: -
D gene: TRBD1
CDR3 DNA: TGTGCCAGCAGCGTAGCACCACAGGGGGCGGATGAAAAACTGTTTTTT
CDR3 protein: CASSVAPQGADEKLFF

J gene: TRBJ1-2
V gene: TRBV9
clone size: -
D gene: TRBD1
CDR3 DNA: TGTGCCAGCAGCACCCTACAGGGGGCTTACTATGGCTACACCTTC
CDR3 protein: CASSTLQGAYYGYTF

J gene: TRBJ2-1
V gene: TRBV7-2
clone size: once
D gene: TRBD2
CDR3 DNA: TGTGCCAGCAGCTTAGGACTAGCGGGACCCCGCCACAATGAGCAGTTCTTC
CDR3 protein: CASSLGLAGPRHNEQFF

J gene: TRBJ1-5
V gene: TRBV9
clone size: -
D gene: TRBD1
CDR3 DNA: TGTGCCATCATACGAGGGGACAGGGGGCTCTTAGTCAATCAGCCCCAGCATTTT
CDR3 protein: CAIIRGDRGLLVNQPQHF

J gene: TRBJ1-1
V gene: TRBV7-6
clone size: -
D gene: -
CDR3 DNA: TGTGCCAGCAGCACCTACGGGGGAGGGGATGAAGCTTTCTTT
CDR3 protein: CASSTYGGGDEAFF

J gene: TRBJ1-1
V gene: TRBV2
clone size: -
D gene: -
CDR3 DNA: TGTGCCAGTGGAACAGCTAACACTGAAGCTTTCTTT
CDR3 protein: CASGTANTEAFF

J gene: TRBJ2-7
V gene: TRBV19
clone size: -
D gene: TRBD2
CDR3 DNA: TGTGCCAGTAGGGTAGCGGGAGGGCCCTACGAGCAGTACTTC
CDR3 protein: CASRVAGGPYEQYF

J gene: TRBJ1-5
V gene: TRBV7-9
clone size: -
D gene: -
CDR3 DNA: TGTGCCAGCAGCTTAGGACAGACCTATCAGCCCCAGCATTTT
CDR3 protein: CASSLGQTYQPQHF

J gene: TRBJ1-5
V gene: TRBV10-2
clone size: -
D gene: -
CDR3 DNA: TGCGCCAGCCTACAGGGCAATCAGCCCCAGCATTTT
CDR3 protein: CASLQGNQPQHF

J gene: TRBJ2-7
V gene: TRBV5-1
clone size: -
D gene: TRBD1
CDR3 DNA: TGCGCCAGCAGCTTGGGGGTGACAGGGGGTTCCTACGAGCAGTACTTC
CDR3 protein: CASSLGVTGGSYEQYF

J gene: TRBJ1-1
V gene: TRBV27
clone size: -
D gene: TRBD1
CDR3 DNA: TGTGCCAGCAGGGAGGACAGGACCACGATCGAAGGGAACACTGAAGCTTTCTTT
CDR3 protein: CASREDRTTIEGNTEAFF

J gene: TRBJ2-7
V gene: TRBV5-1
clone size: -
D gene: -
CDR3 DNA: TGCGCCAGCAGCTTGGGGCGCGGAAGTTCCTACGAGCAGTACTTC
CDR3 protein: CASSLGRGSSYEQYF

J gene: TRBJ2-2
V gene: TRBV7-9
clone size: -
D gene: -
CDR3 DNA: TGTGCCAGCAGCTTAATAGGTGCGGACACCGGGGAGCTGTTTTTT
CDR3 protein: CASSLIGADTGELFF

J gene: TRBJ2-3
V gene: TRBV24-1
clone size: once
D gene: TRBD2
CDR3 DNA: TGTGCCACCAGTGACCCCAGCGGGAGAGGGCCAGATACGCAGTATTTT
CDR3 protein: CATSDPSGRGPDTQYF

J gene: TRBJ2-7
V gene: TRBV12-3/TRBV12-4
clone size: -
D gene: -
CDR3 DNA: TGTGCCAGCGCCAGGGGACCCGAGCAGTACTTC
CDR3 protein: CASARGPEQYF

J gene: TRBJ2-2
V gene: TRBV7-9
clone size: -
D gene: -
CDR3 DNA: TGTGCCAGCAGCCTTACCGGGACTCTGAACACCGGGGAGCTGTTTTTT
CDR3 protein: CASSLTGTLNTGELFF

J gene: TRBJ2-7
V gene: TRBV6-1
clone size: -
D gene: TRBD2
CDR3 DNA: TGTGCCAGCAGTGAAGCCTTGGCGGGGACTAGACCCTACGAGCAGTACTTC
CDR3 protein: CASSEALAGTRPYEQYF

J gene: TRBJ1-3
V gene: TRBV29-1
clone size: -
D gene: TRBD1
CDR3 DNA: TGCAGCGCCAAAGCAGGGGGCAGAAACACCATATATTTT
CDR3 protein: CSAKAGGRNTIYF

J gene: TRBJ2-5
V gene: TRBV9
clone size: -
D gene: TRBD2
CDR3 DNA: TGTGCCAGCAGCGTTGATCTAGCGGGGGGGCAAGAGACCCAGTACTTC
CDR3 protein: CASSVDLAGGQETQYF

J gene: TRBJ2-3
V gene: TRBV2
clone size: -
D gene: TRBD2
CDR3 DNA: TGTGCCAGCAGCCGAGGGATTAGCGGGACTAGCACAGATACGCAGTATTTT
CDR3 protein: CASSRGISGTSTDTQYF

J gene: TRBJ1-6
V gene: TRBV28
clone size: -
D gene: -
CDR3 DNA: TGTGCCAGCAGTAGGGGGGGGGCCTCCGGAGCTGGGAATTCACCCCTCCACTTT
CDR3 protein: CASSRGGASGAGNSPLHF

J gene: TRBJ2-1
V gene: TRBV9
clone size: -
D gene: -
CDR3 DNA: TGTGCCAGCAGCGTAGGAGTGTACAATGAGCAGTTCTTC
CDR3 protein: CASSVGVYNEQFF

J gene: TRBJ2-1
V gene: TRBV28
clone size: -
D gene: TRBD2
CDR3 DNA: TGTGCCAGCAGTTTGTACAGCGGGAGCCCCTCCTACAATGAGCAGTTCTTC
CDR3 protein: CASSLYSGSPSYNEQFF

J gene: TRBJ2-2
V gene: TRBV6-1
clone size: -
D gene: -
CDR3 DNA: TGTGCCAGTCAACGTAGACTCCCATCGGTCGGGGAGCTGTTTTTT
CDR3 protein: CASQRRLPSVGELFF

J gene: TRBJ1-2
V gene: TRBV3-1/TRBV3-2
clone size: -
D gene: -
CDR3 DNA: TGTGCCAGCAGCACGGGGTATGGCTACACCTTC
CDR3 protein: CASSTGYGYTF

J gene: TRBJ2-1
V gene: TRBV27
clone size: -
D gene: -
CDR3 DNA: TGTGCCAGCAGTTTATTAGGCGGGGTAAATATACACAATGAGCAGTTCTTC
CDR3 protein: CASSLLGGVNIHNEQFF

J gene: TRBJ1-5
V gene: TRBV7-9
clone size: -
D gene: TRBD1
CDR3 DNA: TGTGCCAGCAGCCACGACAGGGGGAGCAATCAGCCCCAGCATTTT
CDR3 protein: CASSHDRGSNQPQHF

J gene: TRBJ2-1
V gene: TRBV11-2
clone size: -
D gene: -
CDR3 DNA: TGTGCCAGCAGCCCCCATCGGAATGAGCAGTTCTTC
CDR3 protein: CASSPHRNEQFF

J gene: TRBJ1-3
V gene: TRBV4-2
clone size: -
D gene: -
CDR3 DNA: TGTGCCAGCAGCCAAGACGTACCAGGGAATCCCTCTGGAAACACCATATATTTT
CDR3 protein: CASSQDVPGNPSGNTIYF